This T cell receptor beta chain is from a study of tumor-infiltrating lymphocytes in oesophageal squamous cell carcinoma (TCRdb year 2016). Note on this clonotype: The antigen it recognizes is unknown. Per-nucleotide qualities are absent, and no much larger clonotype sits a single base away.

The library came from PCR. TCRdb lists the instrument as Illumina HiSeq 2000. In-frame beta chains were kept once TCRdb had trimmed the public reads at Q25 with fastp and called clones with MiXCR. Rows with a matching CDR3 protein are joined into one entry that keeps the most common DNA and genes. For this sample there are around 12,000 distinct CDR3 sequences; around 48% appear just once. The top ten clones comprise about 28% of the sample. The TCR was taken from a female donor with esophageal squamous cell carcinoma. Source material: esophageal tumor tissue.

The DNA reads as follows: TGTGCCAGCAGGAACCTCGGGCCCCAGCATTTT. Translated, it reads CASRNLGPQHF. The chain joins TRBV18 to TRBJ1-5, with no confidently assigned D gene. V lost 8 bases and J lost 9 bases; the stretch between them is 11 bases long. From its cysteine to its phenylalanine, the CDR3 spans 11 amino acids. This entry keeps only the CDR3 DNA: 33 bases, framed from base 1. According to the germline V gene, CDR1 reads KGHSH and CDR2 reads LQKENI. With all but the CDR3 taken from the reference TRBV18 and TRBJ1-5 genes, the full variable domain is: NAGVMQNPRHLVRRRGQEARLRCSPMKGHSHVYWYRQLPEEGLKFMVYLQKENIIDESGMPKERFSAEFPKEGPSILRIQQVVRGDSAAYFCASRNLGPQHFGDGTRLSIL.